The rows below give T cell receptor beta chains drawn from one sample of a study of Graves' ophthalmopathy and Graves' hyperthyroidism. TCRdb itself ran the multiplex PCR reads through MiXCR, one entry per CDR3 protein. The sample contains around 1.1 million distinct CDR3 sequences, roughly two fifths of which appear only once. Source material: peripheral blood or thyroid tissue (not recorded which). These receptors all come from an adult man with Graves' hyperthyroidism. CDR3s include the opening cysteine and the closing phenylalanine or tryptophan. D genes are given only for firm matches. Size is omitted from some rows. Given values are once, few, many or a class for expanded clones.

j_call	v_call	clone_size	d_call	cdr3_nt	cdr3_aa
TRBJ1-5	TRBV15	many	.	TGTGCCACCAGCCCTGGGCCGGTGGGTAATCAGCCCCAGCATTTT	CATSPGPVGNQPQHF
TRBJ2-3	TRBV15	.	TRBD1	TGTGCCACCAGTCTTGGACAGGGGGCCACAGATACGCAGTATTTT	CATSLGQGATDTQYF
TRBJ1-4	TRBV20-1	few	.	TGCAGAACGGGGGACGTGTCTAATGAAAAACTGTTTTTT	CRTGDVSNEKLFF
TRBJ1-1	TRBV14	many	.	TGTGCCAGCAGCCAAGATATGAGCACTGAAGCTTTCTTT	CASSQDMSTEAFF
TRBJ1-6	TRBV7-2	many	.	TGTGCCAGCAGAGCGGACGTCGGCGGTTATTCACCCCTCCACTTT	CASRADVGGYSPLHF
TRBJ1-2	TRBV9	many	.	TGTGCCAGCAGCGTAAATTCCGAAGGCGGGGGATATGGCTACACCTTC	CASSVNSEGGGYGYTF
TRBJ1-6	TRBV10-2	.	TRBD1	TGCGCCAGCAGTGCCGGGACAGTGGGATCACCCCTCCACTTT	CASSAGTVGSPLHF
TRBJ2-7	TRBV12-3/TRBV12-4	.	.	TGTGCCAGCACTTTCACCCGGAACGAGCAGTACTTC	CASTFTRNEQYF
TRBJ2-2	TRBV7-8	.	TRBD1	TGTGCCAGCAGCTTAGTTCCGGGACAGGGGAACGGGGAGCTGTTTTTT	CASSLVPGQGNGELFF
TRBJ2-7	TRBV5-1	few	.	TGCGCCAGCAGCTTGGGGGGCGAGGGCTACGAGCAGTACTTC	CASSLGGEGYEQYF
TRBJ2-7	TRBV9	many	TRBD2	TGTGCCAGCAGCAGCGGGAGCGCCGGCTACGAGCAGTACTTC	CASSSGSAGYEQYF
TRBJ2-6	TRBV29-1	.	.	TGCAGCGTTGTTTGGGCCGAGTTCTCTGGGGCCAACGTCCTGACTTTC	CSVVWAEFSGANVLTF
TRBJ2-7	TRBV14	many	TRBD2	TGTGCCAGCAGCCAAACCACTAGCGGGATCGTTTACGAGCAGTACTTC	CASSQTTSGIVYEQYF
TRBJ2-7	TRBV6-1	.	TRBD2	TGTGCCAGCAGTTACTCTTCGGACCCGGAGGCGGGAGACGAGCAGTACTTC	CASSYSSDPEAGDEQYF
TRBJ1-1	TRBV6-2/TRBV6-3	few	.	TGTGCCAGCAGTTACTCCATCACAGGGCTGGATACTGAAGCTTTCTTT	CASSYSITGLDTEAFF
TRBJ2-2	TRBV20-1	.	.	TGCAGTGCTAGAGATTTTCTAAAAAACACCGGGGAGCTGTTTTTT	CSARDFLKNTGELFF
TRBJ2-5	TRBV29-1	.	.	TGCAGCTTGGGACCGGTCCAAGAGACCCAGTACTTC	CSLGPVQETQYF
TRBJ2-5	TRBV7-9	.	.	TGTGCCAGCAGCCACGGACAGGACCGGGAGACCCAGAACTTC	CASSHGQDRETQNF
TRBJ1-4	TRBV20-1	many	TRBD1	TGCAGTGCTAGAAAGGGGACAGGGCTCGAAAAACTGTTTTTT	CSARKGTGLEKLFF
TRBJ2-7	TRBV7-8	few	TRBD2	TGTGCCAGCAGCTTGAGCGGGAGTTCCTGGTACTTC	CASSLSGSSWYF
TRBJ2-6	TRBV6-1	.	.	TGTGCCAGCAGCACTCATGAATGGGTCTCTGGGGCCAACGTCCTGACTTTC	CASSTHEWVSGANVLTF
TRBJ2-7	TRBV13	many	TRBD1	TGTGCCAGCAGCTCCAAGGACAGGGATCGGTACGAGCAGTACTTC	CASSSKDRDRYEQYF